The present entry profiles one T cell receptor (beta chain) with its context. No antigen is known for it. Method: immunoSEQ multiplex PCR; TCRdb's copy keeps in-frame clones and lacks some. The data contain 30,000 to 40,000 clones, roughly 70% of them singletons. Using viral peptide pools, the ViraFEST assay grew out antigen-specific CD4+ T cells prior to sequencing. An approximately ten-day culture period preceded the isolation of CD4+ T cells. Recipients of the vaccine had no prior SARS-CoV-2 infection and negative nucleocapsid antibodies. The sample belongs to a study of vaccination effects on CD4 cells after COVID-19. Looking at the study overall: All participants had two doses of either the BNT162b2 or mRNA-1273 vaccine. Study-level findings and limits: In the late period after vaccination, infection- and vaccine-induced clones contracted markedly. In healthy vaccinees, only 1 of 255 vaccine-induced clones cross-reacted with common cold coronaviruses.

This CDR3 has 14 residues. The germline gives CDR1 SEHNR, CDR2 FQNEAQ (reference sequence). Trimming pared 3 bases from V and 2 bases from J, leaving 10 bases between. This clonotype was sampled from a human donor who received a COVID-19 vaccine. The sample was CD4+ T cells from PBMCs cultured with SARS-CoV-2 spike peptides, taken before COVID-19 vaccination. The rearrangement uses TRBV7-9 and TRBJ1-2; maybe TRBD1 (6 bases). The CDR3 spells CASSLLGTNYGYTF. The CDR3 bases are TGTGCCAGCAGCTTGTTAGGGACAAACTATGGCTACACCTTC.